This T cell receptor (beta chain) was identified during a study of blood T cell repertoires in COVID-19. Deletions cut 2 bases from V and 5 bases from J, with 8 bases between. The CDR3 is 12 amino acids. From germline, CDR1 is SQVTM and CDR2 ANQGSEA. Sequenced by immunoSEQ multiplex PCR; TCRdb stores in-frame clones only, minus some. Of over 200,000 clones in the sample, less than 90% were seen once. The chain has TRBV29-1 and TRBJ2-3, with D hard to call. This clonotype was sampled from a woman between 50 and 59 years old in a cohort exposed to, infected with or recovered from COVID-19 (not recorded which). Sequencing used PBMCs or T cells enriched from blood (not recorded which). The CDR3 sequence: CSVEQEGDTQYF. CDR3 in DNA: TGCAGCGTTGAACAGGAAGGAGATACGCAGTATTTT.